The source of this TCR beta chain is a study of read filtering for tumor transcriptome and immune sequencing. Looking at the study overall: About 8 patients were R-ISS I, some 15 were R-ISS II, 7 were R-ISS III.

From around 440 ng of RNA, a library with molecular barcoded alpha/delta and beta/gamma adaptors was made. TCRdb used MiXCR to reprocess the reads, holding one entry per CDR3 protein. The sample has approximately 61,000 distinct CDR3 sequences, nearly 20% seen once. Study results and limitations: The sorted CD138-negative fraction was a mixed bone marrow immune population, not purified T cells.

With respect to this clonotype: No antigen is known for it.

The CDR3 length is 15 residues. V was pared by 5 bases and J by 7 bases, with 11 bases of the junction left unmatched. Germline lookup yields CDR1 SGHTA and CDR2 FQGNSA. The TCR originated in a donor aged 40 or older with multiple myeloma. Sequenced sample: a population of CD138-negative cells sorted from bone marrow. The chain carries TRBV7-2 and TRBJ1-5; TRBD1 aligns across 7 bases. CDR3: CASSEWTGSGQPQHF. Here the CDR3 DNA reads TGTGCCAGCAGCGAATGGACAGGCTCGGGGCAGCCCCAGCATTTT.